A single sample gave rise to the 25 T cell receptor beta chains below, sequenced in a study of blood T cell repertoires in COVID-19. Produced via immunoSEQ multiplex PCR; TCRdb's table is partial and in-frame only. The data show about 220,000 clones, approximately 92% seen once. Sequenced material: PBMCs or T cells enriched from blood (not recorded which). The origin of the receptors is a woman younger than 30 in a cohort exposed to, infected with or recovered from COVID-19 (not recorded which).

The chain recombines TRBV15 with TRBJ1-2; D is possibly TRBD1 (6 bases). V lost 0 bases to trimming and J lost 3 bases, with 17 bases between them. There are 17 residues in the CDR3. In germline, CDR1 is LNHNV, CDR2 YYDKDF (reference sequence). CDR3 loop: CATSRDLEAGEDYGYTF. As DNA, the CDR3 is TGTGCCACCAGCAGAGATCTTGAGGCAGGGGAAGACTATGGCTACACCTTC.

The rearrangement uses TRBV5-4 and TRBJ2-3, with 12 nucleotides matching TRBD2. The CDR3 runs 16 residues. CDR1 SGHNT and CDR2 YYREEE come from the germline V gene (reference sequence). The V segment lost 3 bases and the J segment 1 base; nucleotides outside the gene matches: 3. CDR3 in amino acids: CASSSRTSGGTDTQYF. In DNA, the CDR3 is TGTGCCAGCAGCTCAAGGACTAGCGGGGGCACAGATACGCAGTATTTT.

The chain joins TRBV20-1 to TRBJ1-1; D possibly corresponds to TRBD1 (6 bases). Trimming shortened V by 7 bases and J by 3 bases, and 9 bases separated the two germline ends. The CDR3 is 11 residues long. CDR1 is DFQATT and CDR2 is SNEGSKA in the germline V gene (reference sequence). The CDR3 sequence: CSGQVDTEAFF. The CDR3 DNA follows: TGCAGTGGACAGGTAGACACTGAAGCTTTCTTT.

V usage is TRBV7-8 and J usage is TRBJ1-4; D gene uncertain. V was shortened by 3 bases and J by 6 bases, with 5 bases between the two germline ends. CDR1 and CDR2 (germline): SGHVS, FQNEAQ. The CDR3 totals 12 residues. The chain's CDR3 is CASSFQDEKLFF. The CDR3 DNA is TGTGCCAGCAGCTTCCAGGATGAAAAACTGTTTTTT.

This chain links TRBV9 with TRBJ2-1, with 7 bases matching TRBD1. The CDR3 sequence is 13 residues long. CDR1 SGDLS and CDR2 YYNGEE come from the germline V gene. J gave up 9 bases and V 3 bases, and 6 bases lay outside the gene matches. Written as DNA, the CDR3 is TGTGCCAGCAGCGCAGCACAGGGGTCTGAGCAGTTCTTC. It codes for CASSAAQGSEQFF.

CDR3 sequence (DNA): TGCGCCAGCAGCTCCAACAGGGGGCTTGCAGATACGCAGTATTTT. This translates into CASSSNRGLADTQYF. The chain carries TRBV5-1 and TRBJ2-3; 9 nucleotides line up with TRBD1. CDR3 length: 15 amino acids. Germline values: CDR1 SGHRS, CDR2 YFSETQ. The trim removed 3 bases at V and 4 bases at J, leaving 6 bases unmatched.

The DNA for the CDR3 is TGTGCCAGCAGCTTAACGGGTCGCGGGAGGGGAAATGATGAGCAGTTCTTC. Amino acid sequence: CASSLTGRGRGNDEQFF. The genes are TRBV7-3 and TRBJ2-1, with TRBD2 matching 9 bases. From germline, CDR1 is SGHTA and CDR2 FQGTGA. J lost 8 bases, V lost 0 bases, and 11 bases had no gene match. There are 17 residues in the CDR3.

The chain has TRBV2 and TRBJ2-1, with D maybe TRBD1 (6 bases). CDR3 length equals 16 residues. In germline, CDR1 is SNHLY, CDR2 FYNNEI. The V gene lost 4 bases and the J gene lost 0 bases, with 13 bases spanning the gap. Written as DNA, the CDR3 is TGTGCCAGCAGTGGGATGGGGGCGGTCTCCTACAATGAGCAGTTCTTC. It translates to CASSGMGAVSYNEQFF. Combining the CDR3 with reference TRBV2 and TRBJ2-1 gives the whole variable domain EPEVTQTPSHQVTQMGQEVILRCVPISNHLYFYWYRQILGQKVEFLVSFYNNEISEKSEIFDDQFSVERPDGSNFTLKIRSTKLEDSAMYFCASSGMGAVSYNEQFFGPGTRLTVL.

V and J are TRBV4-1 and TRBJ2-2, with 11 bases fitting TRBD1. From germline, CDR1 is MGHRA and CDR2 YSYEKL. Unmatched junction bases numbered 15, after V lost 6 bases and J lost 6 bases. This CDR3 is built from 18 residues. The CDR3 sequence is CASSLPGQGVFVPGELFF. In nucleotides, the CDR3 is TGCGCCAGCAGTCTTCCGGGACAGGGGGTTTTCGTCCCCGGGGAGCTGTTTTTT.

This chain links TRBV28 with TRBJ2-4; possible D gene TRBD2, 5 bases. This CDR3 region has 15 residues. Germline V gene lookup returns CDR1 MDHEN and CDR2 SYDVKM. Deletions cut 5 bases from V and 3 bases from J, with 14 bases between. The CDR3 DNA follows: TGTGCCAGCAGTCGACAAGTGGAGGTCAAAAACATTCAGTACTTC. As protein: CASSRQVEVKNIQYF.

The chain links TRBV19 to TRBJ2-1; TRBD1 is a possible D gene (5 bases). Germline V CDR1 and CDR2: LNHDA, SQIVND (reference sequence). V shed 0 bases and J shed 4 bases, with 10 bases lying between them. The CDR3 spans 15 residues. The CDR3 DNA sequence: TGTGCCAGTAGTATAGACGACAGCGATTACAATGAGCAGTTCTTC. Protein sequence: CASSIDDSDYNEQFF.

The chain is built from TRBV5-1 and TRBJ2-5; D call uncertain. The length of the CDR3 is 15 residues. The V and J ends lost 4 bases and 2 bases respectively, with 15 bases between them. Germline assignment: CDR1 SGHRS and CDR2 YFSETQ. The CDR3 region is CASSLALLGQETQYF. The CDR3 nucleotides read TGCGCCAGCAGCCTCGCCTTGCTCGGTCAAGAGACCCAGTACTTC.

The chain recombines TRBV11-2 with TRBJ2-7; 9 bases agree with TRBD2. Germline lookup yields CDR1 SGHAT and CDR2 FQNNGV. V lost 3 bases, J lost 1 base, and 13 bases stayed unmatched. This CDR3 spans 18 amino acids. In DNA, the CDR3 is TGTGCCAGCAGCTTTCTCCCACCGGGACTAGCAGATTCCTACGAGCAGTACTTC. Amino acids: CASSFLPPGLADSYEQYF.

This clone appeared once. DNA for the CDR3: TGTGCCAGCAGCTTATCGCGGTCAGTCGAAGCTTTCTTT. This codes for CASSLSRSVEAFF. This sequence joins TRBV7-9 and TRBJ1-1, with unresolved D. This CDR3 has 13 amino acids. From germline, CDR1 is SEHNR and CDR2 FQNEAQ (reference sequence). V was clipped by 2 bases and J by 8 bases, with 12 bases between them.

V and J are TRBV12-3 or TRBV12-4 and TRBJ2-3, with a weak D call TRBD2 (5 bases). Trimming cost V 8 bases and J 0 bases, with 6 bases left between them. This CDR3 comprises 12 residues. Written as DNA, the CDR3 is TGTGCCAGCGGACTGAGCACAGATACGCAGTATTTT. This sequence encodes CASGLSTDTQYF.

The rearrangement uses TRBV7-6 and TRBJ2-1; 11 bases match TRBD2. Trimming at V came to 4 bases and at J to 7 bases, leaving 6 bases not matched to a gene. This CDR3 is built from 15 residues. CDR1 SGHVS and CDR2 FNYEAQ come from the germline V gene. The CDR3 DNA reads as TGTGCCAGCAGCTCTCGACTAGCGGGAAAGAATGAGCAGTTCTTC. Amino acids: CASSSRLAGKNEQFF. The entire variable domain, with the rest obtained from reference TRBV7-6 and TRBJ2-1, is as follows: GAGVSQSPRYKVTKRGQDVALRCDPISGHVSLYWYRQALGQGPEFLTYFNYEAQQDKSGLPNDRFSAERPEGSISTLTIQRTEQRDSAMYRCASSSRLAGKNEQFFGPGTRLTVL.

The rearrangement links TRBV19 to TRBJ1-4; D uncertain. Trimming took 3 bases from V and 8 from J, leaving 16 bases between them. Germline CDR1 reads LNHDA; CDR2 reads SQIVND (reference sequence). The CDR3 totals 15 residues. The CDR3 is CASSIGSARSEKLFF. In DNA form, the CDR3 reads TGTGCCAGTAGTATCGGTTCAGCGCGTTCGGAAAAACTGTTTTTT. The full variable domain, rest sourced from reference TRBV19 and TRBJ1-4, is DGGITQSPKYLFRKEGQNVTLSCEQNLNHDAMYWYRQDPGQGLRLIYYSQIVNDFQKGDIAEGYSVSREKKESFPLTVTSAQKNPTAFYLCASSIGSARSEKLFFGSGTQLSVL.

The rearrangement uses TRBV6-1 and TRBJ1-1; 8 bases map to TRBD1. CDR3 length equals 16 residues. After removal of 2 bases from V and 0 bases from J, the junction contained 5 bases not matched to a gene. Germline CDR1 is MNHNS and CDR2 is SASEGT. Here the CDR3 reads CASSELVTGVNTEAFF. In nucleotides, the CDR3 is TGTGCCAGCAGTGAACTAGTGACAGGGGTGAACACTGAAGCTTTCTTT.

The chain combines TRBV19 with TRBJ2-1; tentative D call: TRBD2 (6 bases). V was cut by 7 bases and J by 4 bases, with 11 bases left in between. Germline V gene sequence: CDR1 LNHDA, CDR2 SQIVND (reference sequence). The CDR3 consists of 13 residues. CDR3 nucleotides: TGTGCCAGTAATGCCGGGACTTACAATGAGCAGTTCTTC. Its translation is CASNAGTYNEQFF.

The chain joins TRBV10-1 to TRBJ2-2, with 12 bases identical to TRBD1. This CDR3 spans 15 amino acids. Germline V gene sequence: CDR1 WNHNN, CDR2 SYGVQD (reference sequence). V was pared by 6 bases and J by 7 bases, with 6 bases of the junction left unmatched. CDR3 amino acids: CASRSGQGAVGELFF. In DNA, the CDR3 is TGCGCCAGCAGGTCGGGACAGGGGGCCGTCGGGGAGCTGTTTTTT.

J is TRBJ1-2 and V is TRBV6-6; maybe TRBD1 (6 bases). Trimming cost V 6 bases and J 2 bases, with 16 bases left between them. Per germline, CDR1 MNHNY and CDR2 SVGAGI (reference sequence). CDR3 length: 15 amino acids. CDR3 DNA: TGTGCCAGCAGCAGGGGAGGGGGAGAGAACTATGGCTACACCTTC. Protein product: CASSRGGGENYGYTF.

V usage is TRBV24-1 and J usage is TRBJ2-4, with a weak D call TRBD1 (5 bases). Germline V lookup: CDR1 KGHDR, CDR2 SFDVKD. Trimming cost V 7 bases and J 9 bases, with 12 bases left between them. The CDR3 consists of 12 residues. This CDR3 is CATSPGNRIQYF. The DNA of the CDR3 is TGTGCCACCAGCCCAGGGAATCGCATTCAGTACTTC.

V and J are TRBV3-1 (or the pseudogene TRBV3-2) and TRBJ1-6; TRBD1 might be the D (5 bases). Germline CDR1 is LGHDT and CDR2 is YNNKEL (reference sequence). V gave up 0 bases and J gave up 7 bases, with 7 bases separating them. CDR3 length: 14 residues. The CDR3 loop reads CASSQDRGNSPLHF. As DNA, the CDR3 is TGTGCCAGCAGCCAAGATCGGGGGAATTCACCCCTCCACTTT.

This chain uses TRBV14 with TRBJ1-2; 8 positions match TRBD1. V gave up 3 bases and J gave up 3 bases; unmatched junction bases: 3. Germline CDR1 reads SGHDN; CDR2 reads FVKESK. The CDR3 is made up of 14 amino acids. CDR3 residues: CASSHPTGDYGYTF. In nucleotides, the CDR3 is TGTGCCAGCAGCCACCCGACAGGGGACTATGGCTACACCTTC.

This clone was recorded only once. In DNA, the CDR3 is TGTGCCAGCAGCTCTACCTGGACAGCATTCAGGCAGGGTGGCTACACCTTC. Its translation is CASSSTWTAFRQGGYTF. This rearrangement joins TRBV27 to TRBJ1-2; maybe TRBD1 (6 bases). There are 17 residues in the CDR3. Germline loops: CDR1 MNHEY, CDR2 SMNVEV (reference sequence). Trimming removed 6 bases at V and 7 bases at J, with 27 bases between.